The entry below gives a single T cell receptor beta chain sequence along with its context. What it recognizes is unknown. Between the trimmed V and J ends, which lost 7 bases and 5 bases, there was a span of 12 bases. The CDR3 sequence is 13 residues long. Germline CDR1 MDHEN, CDR2 SYDVKM. TCRdb's copy holds only in-frame clones and misses some; the assay was immunoSEQ multiplex PCR. The sample contains 130,000 to 150,000 clones, 90% of which appear only once. The data originate from a study of T cell responses to AZD1222 COVID-19 vaccine. Study context: Pooling was applied to second doses at about 4 or about 12 weeks.

Overall study results and limits: Repertoire collection took place solely once the T cell response had peaked.

The chain joins TRBV28 to TRBJ1-5; no reliable D call. The sequencing used peripheral blood, collected on day 0 of AZD1222 vaccination. The sequence derives from an adult in good health. CDR3 bases: TGTGCCAGCATCAACGGTAGATATCAGCCCCAGCATTTT. Residues: CASINGRYQPQHF.